These 19 T cell receptor beta chains share one sample of origin, sequenced in a study of graft-versus-host responses after intestinal transplantation. For these TCRs, the target antigens are not known. Generated by immunoSEQ multiplex PCR, the TCRdb table keeps only in-frame clones and is missing some. The sample holds over 100,000 clones, 80% to 95% seen once. Here the sequenced sample was unstimulated CD4+ T cells sorted from spleen or lymph node cells, taken before intestinal transplant. The source of these receptors is a human donor who received an intestinal transplant.

The V gene is TRBV29-1, the J gene TRBJ2-7; 12 nucleotides agree with TRBD2. CDR3 length: 13 residues. Germline V gene data show CDR1 as SQVTM and CDR2 as ANQGSEA. V dropped 6 bases and J dropped 6; count of bases not matched to a gene: 6. The CDR3 protein is CSVHKLAGGEQYF. The CDR3 bases are TGCAGCGTACACAAACTAGCGGGGGGCGAGCAGTACTTC.

The gene calls are TRBV5-1 and TRBJ1-1; 7 nucleotides line up with TRBD1. Trimming at V came to 3 bases and at J to 1 base, leaving 9 bases not matched to a gene. The CDR3 contains 16 residues. The germline V gene encodes CDR1 SGHRS and CDR2 YFSETQ. The CDR3 region is CASSSTGSGKNTEAFF. The CDR3 nucleotides read TGCGCCAGCAGCTCGACAGGGTCAGGGAAGAACACTGAAGCTTTCTTT. Drawing the rest from reference TRBV5-1 and TRBJ1-1, the complete variable domain is KAGVTQTPRYLIKTRGQQVTLSCSPISGHRSVSWYQQTPGQGLQFLFEYFSETQRNKGNFPGRFSGRQFSNSRSEMNVSTLELGDSALYLCASSSTGSGKNTEAFFGQGTRLTVV.

The chain joins TRBV18 to TRBJ1-3, with D hard to call. V dropped 6 bases and J dropped 0 bases, with 12 bases sitting between them. CDR1 and CDR2 from the germline V gene are KGHSH and LQKENI. This CDR3 is 15 amino acids long. CDR3 amino acids: CASSESTGSGNTIYF. The DNA for the CDR3 is TGTGCCAGCTCTGAATCGACTGGCTCTGGAAACACCATATATTTT.

CDR3 coding DNA: TGCGCCAGCAGCTCGGGGACAGCCTCTGGAAACACCATATATTTT. As protein: CASSSGTASGNTIYF. The gene calls are TRBV5-1 and TRBJ1-3; 7 bases are a match to TRBD1. The length of the CDR3 is 15 residues. Unmatched junction bases numbered 3, after V lost 3 bases and J lost 0 bases. Germline values: CDR1 SGHRS, CDR2 YFSETQ.

The J gene is TRBJ2-3, the V gene TRBV10-3, with D possibly matching TRBD2 (6 bases). The CDR3 covers 15 residues. V was clipped by 7 bases and J by 2 bases, with 16 bases between them. Germline V CDR1 and CDR2: ENHRY, SYGVKD. The CDR3 loop is CAIKVRGASTDTQYF. Here the CDR3 DNA reads TGTGCCATCAAGGTTCGCGGGGCTTCCACAGATACGCAGTATTTT.

The rearrangement links TRBV28 to TRBJ1-1; D uncertain. CDR1 and CDR2 (germline): MDHEN, SYDVKM. V lost 4 bases and J lost 10, with 16 bases in between. The CDR3 is made up of 13 amino acids. The CDR3 DNA reads as TGTGCCAGCAGTTGGGAATTTGGGGAGGGAGCTTTCTTT. Translating it yields CASSWEFGEGAFF.

CDR3 in amino acids: CAITRQHQAGEVNEQYF. DNA for the CDR3: TGTGCCATCACCCGCCAACACCAAGCGGGAGAGGTTAACGAGCAGTACTTC. The V call is TRBV10-3, the J call TRBJ2-7; 8 positions match TRBD2. The CDR3 has 17 amino acids. Trimming removed 7 bases from V and 5 bases from J; junction bases left unmatched: 19. Looked up from germline, CDR1 is ENHRY and CDR2 is SYGVKD.

V usage is TRBV27 and J usage is TRBJ2-7; 7 bases are shared with TRBD2. Germline trimming cut 3 bases from V and 2 bases from J; bases unmatched to any gene: 7. CDR1 and CDR2 (germline): MNHEY, SMNVEV (reference sequence). This CDR3 region has 15 residues. CDR3 nucleotide sequence: TGTGCCAGCAGTTTTAGGGCGGCGGGGGCCTACGAGCAGTACTTC. As protein: CASSFRAAGAYEQYF.

This clone was seen only once. The CDR3 loop reads CASSPHLGAVDNEQFF. CDR3 bases: TGTGCCAGCAGCCCCCACCTCGGGGCGGTCGACAATGAGCAGTTCTTC. The chain joins TRBV14 to TRBJ2-1; the D call may be TRBD1 or TRBD2 (5 bases each). The CDR3 loop spans 16 amino acids. The germline V and J ends were trimmed by 4 bases and 5 bases, with 18 bases remaining between them. Per the germline V gene, CDR1 is SGHDN and CDR2 is FVKESK.

V usage is TRBV19 and J usage is TRBJ1-5; tentative D call: TRBD1 (6 bases). The CDR3 consists of 15 residues. The V and J ends lost 5 bases and 0 bases respectively, with 11 bases between them. CDR1 and CDR2 from the germline V gene are LNHDA and SQIVND (reference sequence). The CDR3: CASSVGQSSNQPQHF. For the CDR3, the DNA is TGTGCCAGTAGTGTCGGACAGAGTAGCAATCAGCCCCAGCATTTT.

The chain has TRBV19 and TRBJ2-1, with 9 bases matching TRBD2. Trimming at V came to 4 bases and at J to 8 bases, leaving 9 bases not matched to a gene. Germline V gene data show CDR1 as LNHDA and CDR2 as SQIVND (reference sequence). The CDR3 is 15 amino acids. The CDR3 DNA is TGTGCCAGTAGTAGTGGGACTAGCTGGTTCCATGAGCAGTTCTTC. This translates into CASSSGTSWFHEQFF. The full variable domain, with the rest looked up from reference TRBV19 and TRBJ2-1, is DGGITQSPKYLFRKEGQNVTLSCEQNLNHDAMYWYRQDPGQGLRLIYYSQIVNDFQKGDIAEGYSVSREKKESFPLTVTSAQKNPTAFYLCASSSGTSWFHEQFFGPGTRLTVL.

The chain couples TRBV5-1 to TRBJ2-7; D unclear. Germline CDR1 is SGHRS and CDR2 is YFSETQ. This CDR3 comprises 13 residues. Deletions cut 0 bases from V and 7 bases from J, with 11 bases between. CDR3 bases: TGCGCCAGCAGCTTGGAGTATGTGGGGGAGCAGTACTTC. Translation: CASSLEYVGEQYF.

Regarding this clone: The junction departs from the called germline gene at one end, perhaps through a read error. CDR3 coding DNA: TGTGCCAGCAGCCACGGGCCTGGCACGGATACGCAGTATTTT. Protein sequence: CASSHGPGTDTQYF. The rearrangement joins TRBV6-5 to TRBJ2-3, with D unresolved. Germline CDR1 is MNHEY and CDR2 is SVGAGI. CDR3 length: 14 residues.

V gene TRBV6-5 combines with J gene TRBJ2-7; D may correspond to TRBD1 or TRBD2 (5 bases each). Germline loops: CDR1 MNHEY, CDR2 SVGAGI. This CDR3 contains 14 residues. V lost 5 bases, J lost 0 bases, and 11 bases lay in between. The CDR3 region is CASSGDRYSYEQYF. The CDR3 DNA sequence: TGTGCCAGCAGTGGGGACCGGTACTCCTACGAGCAGTACTTC.

The chain is built from TRBV14 and TRBJ1-1, with D tentatively TRBD1 (5 bases). CDR1 SGHDN and CDR2 FVKESK come from the germline V gene. The CDR3 runs to 16 residues. Deletions cut 2 bases from V and 0 bases from J, with 13 bases between. CDR3 in amino acids: CASSQRPGLMNTEAFF. For the CDR3, the DNA is TGTGCCAGCAGCCAACGTCCGGGACTTATGAACACTGAAGCTTTCTTT.

V gene TRBV15 combines with J gene TRBJ2-2; D gene ambiguous. Trimming left V 1 base short and J 3 bases short, with 3 bases between. CDR3 length equals 13 residues. Germline CDR1 LNHNV, CDR2 YYDKDF (reference sequence). The DNA for the CDR3 is TGTGCCACCAGCAGAGCTCACACCGGGGAGCTGTTTTTT. Protein sequence: CATSRAHTGELFF.

This rearrangement joins TRBV30 to TRBJ1-5, with a tentative D call TRBD1 (6 bases). The V gene lost 0 bases and the J gene lost 10 bases, with 16 bases spanning the gap. Germline assignment: CDR1 GTSNPN and CDR2 SVGIG (reference sequence). The CDR3 length is 14 residues. CDR3 amino acids: CAWSVGGTRGPQHF. CDR3 nucleotide sequence: TGTGCCTGGAGTGTAGGGGGAACGAGGGGCCCCCAGCATTTT. Filled out from reference TRBV30 and TRBJ1-5, the complete variable domain reads SQTIHQWPATLVQPVGSPLSLECTVEGTSNPNLYWYRQAAGRGLQLLFYSVGIGQISSEVPQNLSASRPQDRQFILSSKKLLLSDSGFYLCAWSVGGTRGPQHFGDGTRLSIL.

CDR3 protein: CASSAGTGSYEQYF. The CDR3 DNA is TGTGCCAGCTCAGCCGGGACAGGGTCCTACGAGCAGTACTTC. The chain uses TRBV18 and TRBJ2-7; 9 bases fit TRBD1. This CDR3 is 14 amino acids long. V dropped 5 bases and J dropped 1; count of bases not matched to a gene: 3. In germline, CDR1 is KGHSH, CDR2 LQKENI. The whole variable domain, remainder taken from reference TRBV18 and TRBJ2-7, is NAGVMQNPRHLVRRRGQEARLRCSPMKGHSHVYWYRQLPEEGLKFMVYLQKENIIDESGMPKERFSAEFPKEGPSILRIQQVVRGDSAAYFCASSAGTGSYEQYFGPGTRLTVT.

The chain couples TRBV30 to TRBJ2-7; D call uncertain. Germline V gene lookup returns CDR1 GTSNPN and CDR2 SVGIG (reference sequence). The CDR3 is made up of 12 amino acids. Trimming left V 0 bases short and J 2 bases short, with 5 bases between. CDR3 DNA: TGTGCCTGGAGTGTACTGGCCTACGAGCAGTACTTC. This encodes CAWSVLAYEQYF.